A selection of T cell receptor beta chains follows, all from one sample in a study of OX40 agonist ivuxolimab in advanced cancers. Clones were read by immunoSEQ multiplex PCR, and TCRdb kept only the in-frame ones, dropping some. The sample carries around 94,000 clones, about 85% recorded once. The sequences come from CD4+ or CD8+ T cells sorted from blood, collected in a trial of the OX40 agonist ivuxolimab. These TCRs come from an adult with an advanced solid tumor such as melanoma, head and neck, liver or kidney cancer. The CDR3 runs from the conserved cysteine through the conserved F or W. A D gene is named only where the DNA matches it firmly. A row's size may be missing; if present it is once, few, many or a size class.

D: TRBD1
J: TRBJ2-5
size: NA
V: TRBV7-8
CDR3: CASSPGQGETQYF
DNA: TGTGCCAGCAGCCCCGGACAGGGAGAGACCCAGTACTTC

D: TRBD2
J: TRBJ2-1
size: NA
V: TRBV5-1
CDR3: CASSFSGRSYNEQFF
DNA: TGCGCCAGCAGCTTTAGCGGGAGGTCCTACAATGAGCAGTTCTTC

D: TRBD2
J: TRBJ2-5
size: NA
V: TRBV7-6
CDR3: CASSFGTSGVAPETQYF
DNA: TGTGCCAGCAGCTTCGGGACTAGCGGGGTTGCCCCAGAGACCCAGTACTTC

D: TRBD1
J: TRBJ1-2
size: NA
V: TRBV7-9
CDR3: CASSLTGGGGYGYTF
DNA: TGTGCCAGCAGCTTAACAGGGGGCGGAGGCTATGGCTACACCTTC

D: TRBD2
J: TRBJ2-3
size: NA
V: TRBV7-2
CDR3: CASSPGTRADTQYF
DNA: TGTGCCAGCAGCCCAGGGACTAGAGCAGATACGCAGTATTTT

D: NA
J: TRBJ2-1
size: NA
V: TRBV10-1
CDR3: CASSTGNEQFF
DNA: TGCGCCAGCTCGACTGGGAATGAGCAGTTCTTC

D: TRBD2
J: TRBJ2-1
size: NA
V: TRBV4-1
CDR3: CASSPFSGNSYNEQFF
DNA: TGCGCCAGCAGTCCGTTTAGCGGGAACTCCTACAATGAGCAGTTCTTC

D: NA
J: TRBJ2-2
size: NA
V: TRBV28
CDR3: CASSHLRRSGPGELFF
DNA: TGTGCCAGCAGTCACCTTCGTCGGTCGGGCCCCGGGGAGCTGTTTTTT

D: NA
J: TRBJ2-1
size: NA
V: TRBV10-1
CDR3: CASSDQRTRNEQFF
DNA: TGCGCCAGCAGTGATCAGAGAACTAGAAATGAGCAGTTCTTC

D: NA
J: TRBJ2-1
size: NA
V: TRBV7-2
CDR3: CASSPQRDEQFF
DNA: TGTGCCAGCAGCCCCCAGCGGGATGAGCAGTTCTTC

D: TRBD2
J: TRBJ2-7
size: once
V: TRBV7-8
CDR3: CASSLPRLLAGEPYEQYF
DNA: TGTGCCAGCAGCCTACCCCGGCTGCTAGCGGGAGAGCCCTACGAGCAGTACTTC

D: TRBD2
J: TRBJ2-3
size: once
V: TRBV6-4
CDR3: CASSDSSSGSSDTQYF
DNA: TGTGCCAGCAGTGACTCGAGTAGCGGGAGTTCAGATACGCAGTATTTT

D: NA
J: TRBJ2-1
size: few
V: TRBV6-6
CDR3: CASSQTLSYNEQFF
DNA: TGTGCCAGTTCCCAGACACTCTCCTACAATGAGCAGTTCTTC

D: TRBD1
J: TRBJ2-7
size: NA
V: TRBV5-1
CDR3: CASSSAGQGGKGGHYEQYF
DNA: TGCGCCAGCAGCTCGGCGGGACAGGGAGGAAAGGGGGGCCACTACGAGCAGTACTTC

D: NA
J: TRBJ2-7
size: NA
V: TRBV5-1
CDR3: CASSSAPHYEQYF
DNA: TGCGCCAGCAGCTCGGCCCCGCACTACGAGCAGTACTTC

D: NA
J: TRBJ2-1
size: NA
V: TRBV19
CDR3: CASSLGGYFNEQFF
DNA: TGTGCCAGTTCACTAGGGGGTTACTTCAATGAGCAGTTCTTC

D: TRBD2
J: TRBJ2-3
size: NA
V: TRBV11-3
CDR3: CASTLTSGGTDTQYF
DNA: TGTGCCAGCACCCTGACTAGCGGGGGGACAGATACGCAGTATTTT

D: TRBD1
J: TRBJ1-4
size: NA
V: TRBV4-1
CDR3: CASSSDRRNEKLFF
DNA: TGCGCCAGCAGCTCGGACAGGCGGAATGAAAAACTGTTTTTT

D: TRBD2
J: TRBJ2-7
size: NA
V: TRBV4-1
CDR3: CASSQQALGGMYEQYF
DNA: TGCGCCAGCAGCCAACAAGCTCTGGGGGGGATGTACGAGCAGTACTTC

D: NA
J: TRBJ2-7
size: NA
V: TRBV7-9
CDR3: CASSLVFGVLSDYEQYF
DNA: TGTGCCAGCAGCTTAGTGTTTGGGGTTCTATCGGACTACGAGCAGTACTTC

D: NA
J: TRBJ1-3
size: NA
V: TRBV5-1
CDR3: CASSFDSSSGNTIYF
DNA: TGCGCCAGCAGCTTCGACAGCAGCTCTGGAAACACCATATATTTT

D: TRBD2
J: TRBJ2-2
size: NA
V: TRBV19
CDR3: CASSSGAGGVRELFF
DNA: TGTGCCAGTAGTAGCGGAGCGGGAGGAGTCCGGGAGCTGTTTTTT

D: NA
J: TRBJ2-7
size: NA
V: TRBV6-1
CDR3: CASSENVSSYEQYF
DNA: TGTGCCAGCAGTGAAAACGTCAGCTCCTACGAGCAGTACTTC

D: NA
J: TRBJ2-7
size: NA
V: TRBV5-4
CDR3: CASSPGLQSYEQYF
DNA: TGTGCCAGCAGCCCGGGACTGCAATCCTACGAGCAGTACTTC

D: NA
J: TRBJ2-5
size: NA
V: TRBV2
CDR3: CAGDGQIQETQYF
DNA: TGTGCCGGTGATGGACAGATACAAGAGACCCAGTACTTC

D: NA
J: TRBJ2-4
size: NA
V: TRBV25-1
CDR3: CASSATNAKNIQYF
DNA: TGTGCCAGCAGTGCCACAAACGCCAAAAACATTCAGTACTTC

D: NA
J: TRBJ1-4
size: NA
V: TRBV5-6
CDR3: CASSLAHTHNEKLFF
DNA: TGTGCCAGCAGCTTGGCGCACACCCATAATGAAAAACTGTTTTTT

D: NA
J: TRBJ2-7
size: NA
V: TRBV4-3
CDR3: CASSQDWQGSGEQYF
DNA: TGCGCCAGCAGCCAAGACTGGCAGGGGTCCGGCGAGCAGTACTTC

D: NA
J: TRBJ2-5
size: NA
V: TRBV28
CDR3: CASSFPPGGGQETQYF
DNA: TGTGCCAGCAGTTTTCCCCCGGGTGGGGGCCAAGAGACCCAGTACTTC

D: NA
J: TRBJ2-3
size: NA
V: TRBV10-3
CDR3: CAISDSDTQYF
DNA: TGTGCCATCAGTGACTCAGATACGCAGTATTTT

D: NA
J: TRBJ2-5
size: NA
V: TRBV11-2
CDR3: CASSLEKGGLQYF
DNA: TGTGCCAGCAGCTTAGAAAAAGGCGGACTCCAGTACTTC

D: NA
J: TRBJ2-3
size: NA
V: TRBV27
CDR3: CASSLYLAVSTDTQYF
DNA: TGTGCCAGCAGTTTATATTTAGCAGTGAGCACAGATACGCAGTATTTT

D: NA
J: TRBJ2-1
size: NA
V: TRBV14
CDR3: CASSQDQGLYNEQFF
DNA: TGTGCCAGCAGCCAAGATCAAGGACTATACAATGAGCAGTTCTTC

D: TRBD2
J: TRBJ2-3
size: NA
V: TRBV10-3
CDR3: CAIGGSTDTQYF
DNA: TGTGCCATTGGCGGGAGTACAGATACGCAGTATTTT

D: TRBD2
J: TRBJ2-5
size: NA
V: TRBV27
CDR3: CASSREGRGTQYF
DNA: TGTGCCAGCAGTCGAGAGGGGAGGGGGACCCAGTACTTC

D: TRBD2
J: TRBJ2-3
size: NA
V: TRBV18
CDR3: CASSPLAGSTDTQYF
DNA: TGTGCCAGCTCACCTTTAGCGGGAAGCACAGATACGCAGTATTTT

D: NA
J: TRBJ2-2
size: once
V: TRBV30
CDR3: CAWSVGVSTGELFF
DNA: TGTGCCTGGAGTGTTGGCGTGAGCACCGGGGAGCTGTTTTTT

D: TRBD1
J: TRBJ2-3
size: NA
V: TRBV4-1
CDR3: CASRVGTGEADTQYF
DNA: TGCGCCAGCAGGGTAGGGACAGGGGAGGCAGATACGCAGTATTTT

D: TRBD2
J: TRBJ2-2
size: NA
V: TRBV7-3
CDR3: CASSLTAASGNTGELFF
DNA: TGTGCCAGCAGCTTAACGGCGGCTAGCGGGAACACCGGGGAGCTGTTTTTT

D: TRBD1
J: TRBJ1-6
size: once
V: TRBV28
CDR3: CASSVMPGQGNSPLHF
DNA: TGTGCCAGCAGTGTGATGCCGGGACAGGGTAATTCACCCCTCCACTTT

D: NA
J: TRBJ1-2
size: NA
V: TRBV7-6
CDR3: CASSVPKTYGYTF
DNA: TGTGCCAGCAGCGTCCCAAAGACCTATGGCTACACCTTC

D: NA
J: TRBJ2-3
size: NA
V: TRBV7-8
CDR3: CASSLGLDTQYF
DNA: TGTGCCAGCAGCTTAGGACTAGATACGCAGTATTTT